These 28 T cell receptor beta chains originate from one sample sequenced in a study of blood T cell repertoires in COVID-19. The data were produced by immunoSEQ multiplex PCR, yet TCRdb's version contains in-frame clones alone and is incomplete. The sample lists fewer than 200,000 clones; around 90% were seen once. Specimen: PBMCs or T cells enriched from blood (not recorded which). The source of these receptors is a woman in her late teens or twenties who had recovered from COVID-19.

The gene calls are TRBV18 and TRBJ1-4; no clear D gene. CDR3 length: 15 residues. The germline gives CDR1 KGHSH, CDR2 LQKENI. V gave up 3 bases and J gave up 0 bases, with 8 bases separating them. The CDR3 here is CASSPGATTNEKLFF. Written as DNA, the CDR3 is TGTGCCAGCTCACCGGGAGCGACAACTAATGAAAAACTGTTTTTT.

By its share, this clone is medium-sized. The J gene is TRBJ2-1, the V gene TRBV4-2, with 10 bases fitting TRBD2. This CDR3 is 16 amino acids long. The V gene end was trimmed by 1 base and the J gene end by 3 bases; junction bases not matched to a gene: 3. Germline V gene data show CDR1 as LGHNA and CDR2 as YNFKEQ. CDR3 sequence: CASSQGVAGGYNEQFF. CDR3 sequence (DNA): TGTGCCAGCAGCCAAGGGGTAGCGGGAGGCTACAATGAGCAGTTCTTC.

V is TRBV10-2 and J is TRBJ2-5, with 10 bases identical to TRBD2. The CDR3 is 15 residues long. The germline CDR1 and CDR2 sequences are WSHSY and SAAADI. V was pared by 6 bases and J by 5 bases, with 9 bases of the junction left unmatched. CDR3 nucleotides: TGCGCCAGCAGCTCATTCGAGCGGGGGGGGGAGACCCAGTACTTC. As protein: CASSSFERGGETQYF.

This clone appeared a single time. V usage is TRBV7-9 and J usage is TRBJ2-7; 10 bases map to TRBD2. The germline V gene encodes CDR1 SEHNR and CDR2 FQNEAQ (reference sequence). V was clipped by 2 bases and J by 4 bases; unmatched bases: 5. There are 15 residues in the CDR3. The CDR3 here is CASSLRSSGSYEQYF. CDR3 sequence (DNA): TGTGCCAGCAGCTTAAGGTCTAGCGGGAGTTACGAGCAGTACTTC.

V and J are TRBV29-1 and TRBJ2-1, with D possibly being TRBD1 (6 bases). This CDR3 contains 15 residues. The V end was cut by 6 bases, the J end by 0 bases, with 15 bases between. Germline values: CDR1 SQVTM, CDR2 ANQGSEA. CDR3 loop: CSVGTTGGSYNEQFF. Here the CDR3 DNA reads TGCAGCGTAGGAACGACAGGAGGCTCCTACAATGAGCAGTTCTTC.

This rearrangement joins TRBV6-5 to TRBJ1-6; 7 nucleotides align to TRBD1. J lost 10 bases, V lost 5 bases, and 11 bases had no gene match. Germline CDR1 and CDR2: MNHEY and SVGAGI. This CDR3 is 15 amino acids long. CDR3 nucleotides: TGTGCCAGCAGTCGGGACAGCCCAGGTGCGTCACCCCTCCACTTT. Translating gives CASSRDSPGASPLHF.

V usage is TRBV28 and J usage is TRBJ1-6; D is undetermined. V lost 8 bases, J lost 7 bases, and 21 bases lay in between. Per germline, CDR1 MDHEN and CDR2 SYDVKM. The CDR3 extends over 16 amino acids. The CDR3 DNA reads as TGTGCCAGCCCACCGAACGGGGATCGTAACAATTCACCCCTCCACTTT. Amino acid sequence: CASPPNGDRNNSPLHF.

This chain joins TRBV4-3 and TRBJ1-1; D ambiguous. V lost 1 base to trimming and J lost 1 base, with 10 bases between them. The CDR3 is made up of 15 amino acids. Germline-derived CDR1 and CDR2 are LGHNA and YSLEER. This chain's CDR3 is CASSQGFSPNTEAFF. CDR3 bases: TGCGCCAGCAGCCAAGGTTTTTCTCCGAACACTGAAGCTTTCTTT.

The chain carries TRBV18 and TRBJ1-5, with D uncertain. The CDR3 has 14 amino acids. Per the germline V gene, CDR1 is KGHSH and CDR2 is LQKENI. V was cut by 2 bases and J by 2 bases, with 7 bases left in between. The CDR3 loop is CASSPTTGNQPQHF. The CDR3 coding sequence is TGTGCCAGCTCACCAACAACAGGCAATCAGCCCCAGCATTTT. Drawing the rest from reference TRBV18 and TRBJ1-5, the complete variable domain is NAGVMQNPRHLVRRRGQEARLRCSPMKGHSHVYWYRQLPEEGLKFMVYLQKENIIDESGMPKERFSAEFPKEGPSILRIQQVVRGDSAAYFCASSPTTGNQPQHFGDGTRLSIL.

The chain carries TRBV9 and TRBJ2-2; 11 nucleotides align to TRBD2. Trimming removed 4 bases from V and 3 bases from J; junction bases left unmatched: 2. Looked up from germline, CDR1 is SGDLS and CDR2 is YYNGEE. The CDR3 contains 15 residues. For the CDR3, the DNA is TGTGCCAGCAGCATAGCGGGAGGGGACACCGGGGAGCTGTTTTTT. This sequence encodes CASSIAGGDTGELFF.

This chain uses TRBV6-1 with TRBJ1-2; 7 positions match TRBD1. The CDR3 runs 14 residues. Germline CDR1 reads MNHNS; CDR2 reads SASEGT. With 5 bases clipped from V and 7 bases from J, the junction kept 10 bases outside the gene matches. DNA for the CDR3: TGTGCCAGCAGTCTAATCGAGGGACAGAGTGGCTACACCTTC. As protein: CASSLIEGQSGYTF.

The chain employs TRBV5-4 and TRBJ2-5; 9 positions match TRBD2. After removal of 4 bases from V and 1 base from J, the junction contained 2 bases not matched to a gene. The CDR3 covers 14 residues. In germline, CDR1 is SGHNT, CDR2 YYREEE (reference sequence). CDR3 amino acids: CASSVTSGQETQYF. CDR3 DNA: TGTGCCAGCAGCGTGACTAGCGGCCAAGAGACCCAGTACTTC.

The chain joins TRBV4-1 to TRBJ2-1; TRBD2 matches at 7 bases. V was pared by 4 bases and J by 2 bases, with 8 bases of the junction left unmatched. The CDR3 loop spans 16 amino acids. Germline CDR1 and CDR2: MGHRA and YSYEKL. The chain's CDR3 is CASSPEASGAYNEQFF. In nucleotides, the CDR3 is TGCGCCAGCAGCCCAGAGGCTAGCGGAGCCTACAATGAGCAGTTCTTC.

In nucleotides, the CDR3 is TGTGCCAGCAGCTTATCTGGGAGAAGCATTCTTGAGCGCACTGAAGCTTTCTTT. Protein: CASSLSGRSILERTEAFF. The chain recombines TRBV7-9 with TRBJ1-1; D ambiguous. Germline values: CDR1 SEHNR, CDR2 FQNEAQ (reference sequence). Trimming left V 2 bases short and J 4 bases short, with 23 bases between. This CDR3 region has 18 residues.

This clone came up once. The J gene is TRBJ1-1, the V gene TRBV7-2; no clear D gene. The CDR3 extends over 16 amino acids. The ends were cut back, 5 bases at V and 1 base at J, with 17 bases in the middle. The germline V gene encodes CDR1 SGHTA and CDR2 FQGNSA. The CDR3 DNA follows: TGTGCCAGCAGCAGTCTTAGCCTGCGGGCGAACACTGAAGCTTTCTTT. This sequence encodes CASSSLSLRANTEAFF.

The chain recombines TRBV12-3 or TRBV12-4 with TRBJ2-3; the D is unclear. The CDR3 is made up of 12 amino acids. The ends were cut back, 5 bases at V and 8 bases at J, with 11 bases in the middle. The CDR3 DNA reads as TGTGCCAGCAGTCTGCCCTCCGGTACGCAGTATTTT. This encodes CASSLPSGTQYF.

V gene TRBV2 combines with J gene TRBJ2-5; 15 nucleotides match TRBD2. The CDR3 contains 16 residues. Germline-derived CDR1 and CDR2 are SNHLY and FYNNEI. After removal of 5 bases from V and 4 bases from J, the junction contained 5 bases not matched to a gene. CDR3 protein: CASSNGLAGGAETQYF. The CDR3, as DNA: TGTGCCAGCAGTAACGGACTAGCGGGGGGGGCAGAGACCCAGTACTTC. Variable domain in full (rest from reference TRBV2 and TRBJ2-5): EPEVTQTPSHQVTQMGQEVILRCVPISNHLYFYWYRQILGQKVEFLVSFYNNEISEKSEIFDDQFSVERPDGSNFTLKIRSTKLEDSAMYFCASSNGLAGGAETQYFGPGTRLLVL.

This chain links TRBV7-6 with TRBJ2-5, with D maybe TRBD1 (5 bases). The CDR3 runs to 13 residues. The ends were cut back, 5 bases at V and 4 bases at J, with 11 bases in the middle. The germline CDR1 and CDR2 sequences are SGHVS and FNYEAQ. The CDR3 DNA follows: TGTGCCAGCAGCCCGCGACAGAGAGAGACCCAGTACTTC. Its translation: CASSPRQRETQYF.

The chain recombines TRBV2 with TRBJ2-3; 15 bases are a match to TRBD2. V lost 7 bases, J lost 3 bases, and 8 bases stayed unmatched. The CDR3 is made up of 17 amino acids. Per the germline V gene, CDR1 is SNHLY and CDR2 is FYNNEI. The CDR3 sequence: CASTTGTSGRLTDTQYF. CDR3 DNA sequence: TGTGCCAGCACCACCGGGACTAGCGGGAGGCTTACAGATACGCAGTATTTT. Filled out from reference TRBV2 and TRBJ2-3, the complete variable domain reads EPEVTQTPSHQVTQMGQEVILRCVPISNHLYFYWYRQILGQKVEFLVSFYNNEISEKSEIFDDQFSVERPDGSNFTLKIRSTKLEDSAMYFCASTTGTSGRLTDTQYFGPGTRLTVL.

The chain combines TRBV6-5 with TRBJ1-5, with a possible D match to TRBD1 (6 bases). Trimming shortened V by 10 bases and J by 15 bases, and 22 bases separated the two germline ends. This CDR3 is 12 amino acids long. The germline V gene has CDR1 MNHEY and CDR2 SVGAGI. CDR3 bases: TGTGCCACTACCCGACAGGCCCAGGGGTGGCATTTT. Its protein is CATTRQAQGWHF.

This clone occurred many times. This chain joins TRBV6-2 or TRBV6-3 and TRBJ2-7; 9 bases match TRBD2. The CDR3 runs 15 residues. The V segment lost 0 bases and the J segment 2 bases; nucleotides outside the gene matches: 2. Germline V CDR1 and CDR2: MNHEY, SVGEGT. CDR3 nucleotides: TGTGCCAGCAGTTACTCGGCTAGCGGGGCCTACGAGCAGTACTTC. Translating gives CASSYSASGAYEQYF.

The chain recombines TRBV10-3 with TRBJ1-1; 9 bases are a match to TRBD1. Unmatched junction bases numbered 4, after V lost 8 bases and J lost 0 bases. CDR1 and CDR2 (germline): ENHRY, SYGVKD. This CDR3 is 14 amino acids long. The CDR3 DNA follows: TGTGCCATCGGACAGGGGAACTTGAACACTGAAGCTTTCTTT. Protein: CAIGQGNLNTEAFF.

The chain links TRBV28 to TRBJ2-7; 11 nucleotides match TRBD2. J lost 3 bases, V lost 1 base, and 5 bases had no gene match. Germline lookup yields CDR1 MDHEN and CDR2 SYDVKM. This CDR3 is built from 16 residues. The CDR3 sequence: CASSLSGLAGFYEQYF. Written as DNA, the CDR3 is TGTGCCAGCAGTTTATCAGGACTAGCGGGCTTCTACGAGCAGTACTTC.

This clone has only a few counts. V usage is TRBV18 and J usage is TRBJ2-5, with TRBD2 as a possible D gene (7 bases). V lost 3 bases and J lost 3, with 14 bases in between. Germline loops: CDR1 KGHSH, CDR2 LQKENI. This CDR3 comprises 15 residues. In DNA, the CDR3 is TGTGCCAGCTCACCTTTTTCGGGGGGCGAAGAGACCCAGTACTTC. This sequence encodes CASSPFSGGEETQYF. Filled out from reference TRBV18 and TRBJ2-5, the complete variable domain reads NAGVMQNPRHLVRRRGQEARLRCSPMKGHSHVYWYRQLPEEGLKFMVYLQKENIIDESGMPKERFSAEFPKEGPSILRIQQVVRGDSAAYFCASSPFSGGEETQYFGPGTRLLVL.

The chain joins TRBV19 to TRBJ2-2; 8 bases line up with TRBD1. The germline V gene encodes CDR1 LNHDA and CDR2 SQIVND (reference sequence). The CDR3 extends over 16 amino acids. V lost 4 bases and J lost 3; bases outside the gene matches: 7. CDR3 in amino acids: CASSTEGQVHTGELFF. In DNA form, the CDR3 reads TGTGCCAGTAGTACAGAGGGACAGGTTCACACCGGGGAGCTGTTTTTT.

The chain carries TRBV3-1 (or the pseudogene TRBV3-2) and TRBJ2-7; 11 nucleotides align to TRBD1. Per the germline V gene, CDR1 is LGHDT and CDR2 is YNNKEL (reference sequence). After removal of 0 bases from V and 3 bases from J, the junction contained 4 bases not matched to a gene. This CDR3 has 16 amino acids. CDR3 in amino acids: CASSQDWGTGGYEQYF. For the CDR3, the DNA is TGTGCCAGCAGCCAAGATTGGGGGACAGGGGGCTACGAGCAGTACTTC.

This chain connects TRBV4-2 to TRBJ1-1, with TRBD1 matching over 8 bases. CDR3 length: 17 residues. Trimming removed 1 base from V and 4 bases from J; junction bases left unmatched: 11. From germline, CDR1 is LGHNA and CDR2 YNFKEQ. CDR3 DNA: TGTGCCAGCAGCCAAGTGTGGCAGGGGGCAGGGGGCACTGAAGCTTTCTTT. It yields the protein CASSQVWQGAGGTEAFF.

The chain recombines TRBV7-9 with TRBJ2-7; D uncertain. Germline CDR1 SEHNR, CDR2 FQNEAQ (reference sequence). Trimming removed 5 bases from V and 3 bases from J, with 8 bases in between. This CDR3 spans 12 amino acids. The CDR3 region has the DNA TGTGCCAGCAGCCGTACAAGCTACGAGCAGTACTTC. Its protein product is CASSRTSYEQYF.